These 26 T cell receptor beta chains came from one sample sequenced in a study of blood T cell repertoires in COVID-19. Only in-frame clones appear in the TCRdb table, and some are missing; sequencing was by immunoSEQ multiplex PCR. The sample contains some 350,000 clones, more than 75% of which appear only once. Sequencing was done on a sample of PBMCs or T cells enriched from blood (not recorded which). All receptors come from a woman aged 25 to 45 who had recovered from COVID-19.

V usage is TRBV30 and J usage is TRBJ1-5; unclear D gene. The CDR3 is 13 residues long. Per the germline V gene, CDR1 is GTSNPN and CDR2 is SVGIG (reference sequence). Trimming shortened V by 3 bases and J by 5 bases, and 11 bases separated the two germline ends. The CDR3 reads CAWSPLRDQPQHF. CDR3 DNA sequence: TGTGCCTGGAGCCCCCTACGAGATCAGCCCCAGCATTTT.

This clone was seen a handful of times. The chain links TRBV4-1 to TRBJ2-1, with TRBD2 matching over 10 bases. The J segment lost 6 bases and the V segment lost 0 bases, leaving 5 bases of the junction unmatched. This CDR3 is built from 16 residues. CDR1 and CDR2 from the germline V gene are MGHRA and YSYEKL. The CDR3 nucleotides read TGCGCCAGCAGCCAAGATTTTGGACTAGCGGCCAATGAGCAGTTCTTC. As protein: CASSQDFGLAANEQFF.

The rearrangement links TRBV11-2 to TRBJ2-5, with TRBD2 matching over 7 bases. The junction had 13 bases not matched to a gene; V was cut back by 10 bases and J by 2 bases. The CDR3 spans 15 residues. The germline gives CDR1 SGHAT, CDR2 FQNNGV. CDR3 in DNA: TGTGCCACACGGGGAGCGGCTAGCGGACAAGAGACCCAGTACTTC. Amino acid sequence: CATRGAASGQETQYF.

The chain carries TRBV27 and TRBJ2-5; 9 positions match TRBD1. This CDR3 comprises 15 residues. Germline V gives CDR1 MNHEY, CDR2 SMNVEV (reference sequence). J gave up 5 bases and V 6 bases, and 10 bases lay outside the gene matches. CDR3 loop: CASRLGQGPWETQYF. Here the CDR3 DNA reads TGTGCCAGCAGACTTGGACAGGGGCCATGGGAGACCCAGTACTTC.

The chain carries TRBV2 and TRBJ1-1; D is perhaps TRBD1 (5 bases). The germline gives CDR1 SNHLY, CDR2 FYNNEI. The CDR3 consists of 15 residues. The V and J ends lost 4 bases and 1 base respectively, with 13 bases between them. The CDR3 is CASSGKGRGNTEAFF. In nucleotides, the CDR3 is TGTGCCAGCAGTGGGAAGGGGCGGGGGAACACTGAAGCTTTCTTT.

In this sample, this clone turned up a few times. This rearrangement joins TRBV3-1 (or the pseudogene TRBV3-2) to TRBJ1-3, with a possible D match to TRBD1 (6 bases). Germline CDR1 is LGHDT and CDR2 is YNNKEL (reference sequence). CDR3 size: 15 residues. V lost 2 bases to trimming and J lost 3 bases, with 11 bases between them. Here the CDR3 reads CASSQQGRIGNTIYF. The DNA for the CDR3 is TGTGCCAGCAGCCAACAGGGGCGGATTGGAAACACCATATATTTT.

V usage is TRBV7-2 and J usage is TRBJ2-3; D possibly corresponds to TRBD1 (6 bases). The CDR3 sequence is 15 residues long. The V gene lost 4 bases and the J gene lost 3 bases, with 14 bases spanning the gap. Looked up from germline, CDR1 is SGHTA and CDR2 is FQGNSA. As DNA, the CDR3 is TGTGCCAGCAGCTCAGAGCTACAGGGAACAGATACGCAGTATTTT. Translated, it gives CASSSELQGTDTQYF.

The rearrangement links TRBV5-1 to TRBJ1-2; no reliable D call. CDR1 SGHRS and CDR2 YFSETQ come from the germline V gene. The CDR3 has 15 amino acids. V gave up 0 bases and J gave up 2 bases, with 11 bases separating them. The CDR3 is CASSLGLGTNYGYTF. The CDR3 DNA follows: TGCGCCAGCAGCTTGGGTTTGGGCACCAACTATGGCTACACCTTC.

This chain joins TRBV7-2 and TRBJ2-1, with 8 bases matching TRBD2. The germline V gene encodes CDR1 SGHTA and CDR2 FQGNSA. The CDR3 length is 13 residues. The V and J ends lost 6 bases and 15 bases, in that order; junction bases with no gene match: 13. CDR3 DNA: TGTGCCAGCAGTTGGTTACTAGCGGCACGGGTGTTCTTC. This codes for CASSWLLAARVFF.

The CDR3 DNA reads TGTGCCAGCAGTTTGCGAACAGGCTTGAACACTGAAGCTTTCTTT. This gives the protein CASSLRTGLNTEAFF. This sequence joins TRBV28 and TRBJ1-1; a weak D match, TRBD1 (5 bases). Trimming removed 3 bases from V and 0 bases from J, with 11 bases in between. CDR1 and CDR2 from the germline V gene are MDHEN and SYDVKM. This CDR3 has 15 amino acids.

The CDR3 nucleotides are TGTGCCAGCAGTCACGACAGGGCGGACGGCTACACCTTC. It yields the protein CASSHDRADGYTF. V usage is TRBV6-5 and J usage is TRBJ1-2, with 7 bases aligning to TRBD1. Germline CDR1 is MNHEY and CDR2 is SVGAGI. With 5 bases clipped from V and 8 bases from J, the junction kept 8 bases outside the gene matches. The CDR3 contains 13 residues.

The V gene is TRBV18, the J gene TRBJ1-2; tentative D call: TRBD1 (6 bases). The CDR3 is 17 amino acids. Germline V CDR1 and CDR2: KGHSH, LQKENI. The V end was cut by 2 bases, the J end by 2 bases, with 18 bases between. The CDR3 bases are TGTGCCAGCTCACCATCTTTGCCGACAGGCACCAACTATGGCTACACCTTC. This encodes CASSPSLPTGTNYGYTF.

The rearrangement joins TRBV11-2 to TRBJ2-1; D is ambiguous. V was clipped by 7 bases and J by 2 bases, with 15 bases between them. The CDR3 is 15 amino acids. Germline lookup yields CDR1 SGHAT and CDR2 FQNNGV. The CDR3 region has the DNA TGTGCCAGCACTCTTCAGGCTCCCACCTACAATGAGCAGTTCTTC. Translated, it gives CASTLQAPTYNEQFF.

This clone has only a few counts. The J gene is TRBJ2-5, the V gene TRBV19; 7 bases map to TRBD1. After removal of 6 bases from V and 2 bases from J, the junction contained 12 bases not matched to a gene. The CDR3 has 16 amino acids. The V gene's germline CDR1 is LNHDA and CDR2 SQIVND (reference sequence). The DNA of the CDR3 is TGTGCCAGTAGCTTATACTTAAGACAGGGTCAAGAGACCCAGTACTTC. Amino acids: CASSLYLRQGQETQYF.

A single count supports this clone. V usage is TRBV7-6 and J usage is TRBJ1-1; TRBD1 might be the D (5 bases). Looked up from germline, CDR1 is SGHVS and CDR2 is FNYEAQ. With 2 bases removed from V and 5 bases from J, the gap between germline ends came to 18 bases. The CDR3 contains 16 residues. For the CDR3, the DNA is TGTGCCAGCAGCTTAACCCAGGGCTCGGTGGGTACTGAAGCTTTCTTT. As protein: CASSLTQGSVGTEAFF.

This clone was found a few times. Within the sample, other DNA sequences also encode this same CDR3. The chain has TRBV18 and TRBJ1-1; the D is unclear. Per the germline V gene, CDR1 is KGHSH and CDR2 is LQKENI. This CDR3 is built from 14 residues. Deletions cut 5 bases from V and 1 base from J, with 11 bases between. This chain's CDR3 is CASSEGATNTEAFF. CDR3 DNA sequence: TGTGCCAGCTCAGAGGGAGCGACGAACACTGAAGCTTTCTTT.

V is TRBV4-1 and J is TRBJ1-4; D gene ambiguous. Per germline, CDR1 MGHRA and CDR2 YSYEKL. V shed 4 bases and J shed 6 bases, with 6 bases lying between them. This CDR3 region has 12 residues. As DNA, the CDR3 is TGCGCCAGCAGCCTCCCTTATGAAAAACTGTTTTTT. Translated, it gives CASSLPYEKLFF.

The chain links TRBV28 to TRBJ1-2; TRBD1 matches at 8 bases. The CDR3 length is 12 residues. Germline V gene data show CDR1 as MDHEN and CDR2 as SYDVKM. V was clipped by 7 bases and J by 8 bases; unmatched bases: 6. The CDR3 sequence is CASTQTGEGYTF. DNA of the CDR3: TGTGCCAGCACCCAGACAGGGGAAGGCTACACCTTC.

This clone was picked up one time. The genes are TRBV18 and TRBJ1-1; the D gene is possibly TRBD1 (5 bases). Germline V gene lookup returns CDR1 KGHSH and CDR2 LQKENI. Trimming removed 3 bases at V and 1 base at J, with 12 bases between. The CDR3 contains 15 residues. CDR3 DNA sequence: TGTGCCAGCTCACCCCAGGGCGCCGGGAACACTGAAGCTTTCTTT. Encoded protein: CASSPQGAGNTEAFF.

V gene TRBV24-1 combines with J gene TRBJ2-3; TRBD1 matches 9 bases. V was pared by 4 bases and J by 3 bases, with 7 bases of the junction left unmatched. This CDR3 contains 16 residues. Germline V gene data show CDR1 as KGHDR and CDR2 as SFDVKD. The DNA of the CDR3 is TGTGCCACCAGTGACACGGGACAGGGTCTTACAGATACGCAGTATTTT. Encoded protein: CATSDTGQGLTDTQYF.

V and J are TRBV10-3 and TRBJ2-5; D is possibly TRBD2 (7 bases). Germline CDR1 reads ENHRY; CDR2 reads SYGVKD. Between the trimmed V and J ends, which lost 6 bases and 3 bases, there was a span of 17 bases. This CDR3 spans 15 amino acids. The CDR3 DNA follows: TGTGCCATCAGGAGGGGGGGCGGAAGAGAAGAGACCCAGTACTTC. Protein sequence: CAIRRGGGREETQYF.

This clone was seen only a few times. This chain connects TRBV6-4 to TRBJ1-6; the D gene is possibly TRBD1 (5 bases). Trimming pared 5 bases from V and 6 bases from J, leaving 17 bases between. Per the germline V gene, CDR1 is MRHNA and CDR2 is SNTAGT. This CDR3 region has 16 residues. CDR3 DNA: TGTGCCAGCAGTAAGACAGTTCGGGCAGGTAATTCACCCCTCCACTTT. This codes for CASSKTVRAGNSPLHF.

The sample holds one count of this clone. The rearrangement links TRBV5-1 to TRBJ2-3; 7 bases line up with TRBD1. The germline V gene encodes CDR1 SGHRS and CDR2 YFSETQ. This CDR3 has 13 residues. V dropped 8 bases and J dropped 5; count of bases not matched to a gene: 8. This chain's CDR3 is CARRQGSRDTQYF. CDR3 DNA sequence: TGCGCCAGAAGACAGGGTAGTAGAGATACGCAGTATTTT.

The rearrangement uses TRBV29-1 and TRBJ2-1; tentatively, D is TRBD2 (6 bases). V lost 0 bases and J lost 2, with 14 bases in between. The CDR3 totals 16 residues. Germline CDR1 SQVTM, CDR2 ANQGSEA. The CDR3 coding sequence is TGCAGCGTTGAAGATATGGCAGGGAGGCCCTACAATGAGCAGTTCTTC. It encodes CSVEDMAGRPYNEQFF.

This rearrangement joins TRBV5-1 to TRBJ2-1, with 11 bases identical to TRBD1. The CDR3 spans 16 residues. The germline CDR1 and CDR2 sequences are SGHRS and YFSETQ. V lost 3 bases to trimming and J lost 4 bases; unmatched junction nucleotides: 6. The chain's CDR3 is CASSSAGTGGYNEQFF. The CDR3 DNA sequence: TGCGCCAGCAGCTCCGCCGGGACAGGGGGTTACAATGAGCAGTTCTTC.

The sample holds one count of this clone. V and J are TRBV5-6 and TRBJ1-4; D call uncertain. Deletions cut 1 base from V and 8 bases from J, with 12 bases between. CDR3 size: 14 residues. The germline V gene encodes CDR1 SGHDT and CDR2 YYEEEE. The CDR3 is CASSLNMGGEKLFF. The DNA of the CDR3 is TGTGCCAGCAGCTTGAACATGGGAGGGGAAAAACTGTTTTTT.